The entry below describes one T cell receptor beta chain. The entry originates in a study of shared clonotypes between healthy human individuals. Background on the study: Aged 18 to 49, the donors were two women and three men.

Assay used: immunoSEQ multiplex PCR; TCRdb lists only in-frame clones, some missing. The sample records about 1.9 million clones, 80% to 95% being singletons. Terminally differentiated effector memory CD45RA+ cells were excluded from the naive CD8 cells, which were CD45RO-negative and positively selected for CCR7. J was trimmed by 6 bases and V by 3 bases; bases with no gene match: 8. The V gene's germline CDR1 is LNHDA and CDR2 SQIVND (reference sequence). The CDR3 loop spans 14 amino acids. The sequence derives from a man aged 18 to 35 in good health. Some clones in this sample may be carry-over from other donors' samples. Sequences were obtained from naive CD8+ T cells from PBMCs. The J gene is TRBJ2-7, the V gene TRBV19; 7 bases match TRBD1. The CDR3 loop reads CASSIGTAASEQYF. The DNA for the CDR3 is TGTGCCAGTAGTATTGGGACAGCCGCCAGCGAGCAGTACTTC. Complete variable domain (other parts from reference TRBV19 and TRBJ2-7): DGGITQSPKYLFRKEGQNVTLSCEQNLNHDAMYWYRQDPGQGLRLIYYSQIVNDFQKGDIAEGYSVSREKKESFPLTVTSAQKNPTAFYLCASSIGTAASEQYFGPGTRLTVT.